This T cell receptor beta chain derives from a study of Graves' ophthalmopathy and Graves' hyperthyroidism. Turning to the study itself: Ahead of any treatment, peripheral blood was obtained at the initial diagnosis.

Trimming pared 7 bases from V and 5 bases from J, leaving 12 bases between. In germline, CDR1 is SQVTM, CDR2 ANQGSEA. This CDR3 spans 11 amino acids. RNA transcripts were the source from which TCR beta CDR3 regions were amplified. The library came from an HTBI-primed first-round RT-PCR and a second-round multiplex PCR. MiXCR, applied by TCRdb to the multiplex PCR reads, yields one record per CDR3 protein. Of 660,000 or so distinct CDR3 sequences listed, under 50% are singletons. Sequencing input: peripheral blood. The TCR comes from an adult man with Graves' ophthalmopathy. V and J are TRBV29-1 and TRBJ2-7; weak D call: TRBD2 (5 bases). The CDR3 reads CSGGDGNEQYF. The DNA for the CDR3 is TGCAGCGGGGGAGACGGCAACGAGCAGTACTTC.